This T cell receptor beta chain was recorded in a study of blood T cell repertoires in COVID-19. About the research overall: Samples came from the United States, Italy and Spain, spanning acute and convalescent COVID-19.

The CDR3 sequence is 16 residues long. Trimming cost V 1 base and J 2 bases; bases outside gene matches: 6. Germline lookup yields CDR1 LNHDA and CDR2 SQIVND (reference sequence). Original handling: It was from reference gene primer amplification that nucleated cell counts were estimated. The method was immunoSEQ multiplex PCR; TCRdb's version includes in-frame clones alone and lacks a portion of them. The DNA gave D and trimming, while V, J and clone size come from that table. The table records about 480,000 clones, 85% to 90% of them present only once. The sequenced material came from peripheral blood. This TCR was sampled from a woman aged 50 to 60 with COVID-19, enrolled during active disease. This sequence joins TRBV19 and TRBJ2-5; 8 bases are shared with TRBD1. CDR3 nucleotides: TGTGCCAGTAGTATAGGTCGGACAGGGAGGCAAGAGACCCAGTACTTC. It translates to CASSIGRTGRQETQYF.